The 28 T cell receptor beta chains presented below share a single source sample, sequenced in a study of early T cells in non-severe SARS-CoV-2 infection. TCRdb reanalysed the 5' RACE reads using MiXCR and keeps one entry per CDR3 protein. The table includes 57,000 or so distinct CDR3 sequences, around 5.2% detected once. Material: whole blood. These receptors originate from an adult who was a healthcare worker with PCR-confirmed SARS-CoV-2 infection or an uninfected control (not recorded which).

V gene TRBV6-2 or TRBV6-3 combines with J gene TRBJ1-1; no reliable D call. V shed 5 bases and J shed 4 bases, with 14 bases lying between them. Germline V CDR1 and CDR2: MNHEY, SVGEGT. The CDR3 runs to 14 residues. The CDR3, as DNA: TGTGCCAGCAGTCTGACTCAGGTCTCCACTGAAGCTTTCTTT. Translation gives CASSLTQVSTEAFF.

This clonotype was recorded at least ten times. The chain carries TRBV29-1 and TRBJ2-3, with D possibly matching TRBD2 (6 bases). The CDR3 length is 15 residues. V lost 4 bases and J lost 8, with 22 bases in between. Per the germline V gene, CDR1 is SQVTM and CDR2 is ANQGSEA. The DNA of the CDR3 is TGCAGCGTTGTGCCTACGGGACTGGCCCATGGTACGCAGTATTTT. This codes for CSVVPTGLAHGTQYF.

This clonotype came up a few times. The rearrangement uses TRBV5-1 and TRBJ1-2; a possible D gene is TRBD1 (5 bases). Per the germline V gene, CDR1 is SGHRS and CDR2 is YFSETQ. The CDR3 length is 13 residues. Between the trimmed V and J ends, which lost 5 bases and 2 bases, there was a span of 10 bases. The chain's CDR3 is CASRNQGNYGYTF. CDR3 bases: TGCGCCAGCAGGAACCAGGGAAACTATGGCTACACCTTC.

V and J are TRBV20-1 and TRBJ2-7; D assignment may be TRBD1 or TRBD2 (7 bases each). Germline CDR1 DFQATT, CDR2 SNEGSKA (reference sequence). Trimming shortened V by 6 bases and J by 2 bases, and 14 bases separated the two germline ends. CDR3 length: 13 amino acids. CDR3 in amino acids: CSARGGWTYEQYF. For the CDR3, the DNA is TGCAGTGCCAGGGGGGGTTGGACCTACGAGCAGTACTTC.

Ten or more counts support this clonotype. The chain carries TRBV7-6 and TRBJ2-7; TRBD1 or TRBD2 may be the D gene (5 bases each). Germline lookup yields CDR1 SGHVS and CDR2 FNYEAQ. The CDR3 has 14 residues. Trimming shortened V by 5 bases and J by 4 bases, and 15 bases separated the two germline ends. This CDR3 reads CASSPTGRGYEQYF. The CDR3 DNA is TGTGCCAGCAGCCCTACGGGACGAGGTTACGAGCAGTACTTC.

There are a few counts of this clonotype. The rearrangement links TRBV7-2 to TRBJ2-7; D may match TRBD1 or TRBD2 (5 bases each). The CDR3 has 15 residues. The V gene's germline CDR1 is SGHTA and CDR2 FQGNSA. V was clipped by 1 base and J by 3 bases, with 13 bases between them. The CDR3 DNA follows: TGTGCCAGCAGCTTAGAGGGTGGGACCTTCTACGAGCAGTACTTC. Protein: CASSLEGGTFYEQYF. Combining the CDR3 with reference TRBV7-2 and TRBJ2-7 gives the whole variable domain GAGVSQSPSNKVTEKGKDVELRCDPISGHTALYWYRQSLGQGLEFLIYFQGNSAPDKSGLPSDRFSAERTGGSVSTLTIQRTQQEDSAVYLCASSLEGGTFYEQYFGPGTRLTVT.

This clonotype has ten or more counts. The chain joins TRBV6-6 to TRBJ1-5; D remains ambiguous. There are 14 residues in the CDR3. Germline lookup yields CDR1 MNHNY and CDR2 SVGAGI (reference sequence). The V and J ends lost 6 bases and 6 bases respectively, with 15 bases between them. The CDR3 is CASRPLGLAQPQHF. The DNA of the CDR3 is TGTGCCAGCAGACCTCTAGGGTTGGCTCAGCCCCAGCATTTT.

The V and J genes are TRBV6-6 and TRBJ2-7, with 7 bases aligning to TRBD1. Germline values: CDR1 MNHNY, CDR2 SVGAGI (reference sequence). J lost 0 bases, V lost 5 bases, and 7 bases had no gene match. The CDR3 loop spans 15 amino acids. The CDR3 spells CASSPAGTDSYEQYF. CDR3 nucleotide sequence: TGTGCCAGCAGTCCCGCCGGGACAGACTCCTACGAGCAGTACTTC.

This clonotype was seen more than once but under ten times. The genes are TRBV2 and TRBJ2-7, with D perhaps TRBD2 (5 bases). The CDR3 runs 14 residues. Germline CDR1 reads SNHLY; CDR2 reads FYNNEI. Trimming shortened V by 7 bases and J by 7 bases, and 20 bases separated the two germline ends. CDR3 sequence (DNA): TGTGCCAGCACGGAGACTACCGGGATAATGGAGCAGTACTTC. Amino acids: CASTETTGIMEQYF.

This clonotype came up a few times. The chain has TRBV28 and TRBJ2-7; 8 nucleotides agree with TRBD1. Germline V gives CDR1 MDHEN, CDR2 SYDVKM. The CDR3 loop spans 14 amino acids. Unmatched junction bases numbered 4, after V lost 4 bases and J lost 2 bases. For the CDR3, the DNA is TGTGCCAGCAGTTGGACAGGGCGGACCTACGAGCAGTACTTC. Translated, it gives CASSWTGRTYEQYF. Supplemented by reference TRBV28 and TRBJ2-7, the full variable domain reads DVKVTQSSRYLVKRTGEKVFLECVQDMDHENMFWYRQDPGLGLRLIYFSYDVKMKEKGDIPEGYSVSREKKERFSLILESASTNQTSMYLCASSWTGRTYEQYFGPGTRLTVT.

This clonotype was seen repeatedly, ten times or more. This chain connects TRBV15 to TRBJ2-1; no firm D call. The CDR3 contains 14 residues. The V end was cut by 0 bases, the J end by 2 bases, with 5 bases between. Germline V gene lookup returns CDR1 LNHNV and CDR2 YYDKDF (reference sequence). The CDR3, as DNA: TGTGCCACCAGCAGAGAGGGCCCCTACAATGAGCAGTTCTTC. Translating it yields CATSREGPYNEQFF.

This clonotype has a count of ten or more. The V call is TRBV4-2, the J call TRBJ2-7, with D unclear. Germline loops: CDR1 LGHNA, CDR2 YNFKEQ. V lost 1 base and J 1 base, leaving 5 bases between the germline ends. The CDR3 sequence is 13 residues long. This CDR3 reads CASSQGGSYEQYF. In DNA form, the CDR3 reads TGTGCCAGCAGCCAAGGGGGTTCCTACGAGCAGTACTTC.

V usage is TRBV20-1 and J usage is TRBJ2-7; D uncertain. Germline-derived CDR1 and CDR2 are DFQATT and SNEGSKA (reference sequence). Trimming removed 0 bases at V and 4 bases at J, with 7 bases between. This CDR3 contains 12 residues. DNA for the CDR3: TGCAGTGCTAGAGATGGGGTATACGAGCAGTACTTC. It is translated as CSARDGVYEQYF.

This clonotype was seen repeatedly, ten times or more. V gene TRBV20-1 combines with J gene TRBJ2-2; D remains ambiguous. The CDR3 is made up of 13 amino acids. V lost 3 bases, J lost 5 bases, and 10 bases lay in between. Per germline, CDR1 DFQATT and CDR2 SNEGSKA (reference sequence). The CDR3 bases are TGCAGTGCTAGGAATAGAGGAACCGGGGAGCTGTTTTTT. Encoded protein: CSARNRGTGELFF.

This clonotype was detected many times. The genes are TRBV2 and TRBJ2-2, with D perhaps TRBD2 (5 bases). The ends were cut back, 4 bases at V and 8 bases at J, with 14 bases in the middle. This CDR3 is built from 14 residues. Germline CDR1 is SNHLY and CDR2 is FYNNEI. CDR3: CASSGGLANGELFF. Written as DNA, the CDR3 is TGTGCCAGCAGTGGAGGCCTAGCTAATGGGGAGCTGTTTTTT.

This clonotype was seen repeatedly, ten times or more. The genes are TRBV15 and TRBJ1-1; tentative D call: TRBD1 (5 bases). This CDR3 contains 15 residues. Germline values: CDR1 LNHNV, CDR2 YYDKDF (reference sequence). V lost 1 base and J lost 5, with 14 bases in between. CDR3 bases: TGTGCCACCAGCAGAGGGGCGGGGGAAAGGACTGAAGCTTTCTTT. Protein product: CATSRGAGERTEAFF.

The V call is TRBV15, the J call TRBJ2-5, with TRBD1 matching 9 bases. Germline values: CDR1 LNHNV, CDR2 YYDKDF (reference sequence). Trimming at V came to 3 bases and at J to 4 bases, leaving 9 bases not matched to a gene. This CDR3 region has 16 residues. As DNA, the CDR3 is TGTGCCACCAGCAGGGAAAATCCGGGACAGGGAGAGACCCAGTACTTC. This codes for CATSRENPGQGETQYF.

This clonotype was picked up many times. The V and J genes are TRBV12-3 or TRBV12-4 and TRBJ2-6; TRBD2 might be the D (6 bases). V was pared by 6 bases and J by 2 bases, with 8 bases between. The CDR3 spans 14 residues. DNA for the CDR3: TGTGCCAGCAGCACGGGGGCTGGGGCCAACGTCCTGACTTTC. It translates to CASSTGAGANVLTF.

This chain links TRBV29-1 with TRBJ2-7; TRBD1 matches 7 bases. The CDR3 runs 11 residues. The junction had 8 bases not matched to a gene; V was cut back by 3 bases and J by 12 bases. Germline CDR1 is SQVTM and CDR2 is ANQGSEA. CDR3 residues: CSVDTGETLYF. As DNA, the CDR3 is TGCAGCGTTGATACAGGGGAAACGCTGTACTTC.

This chain connects TRBV5-1 to TRBJ1-1, with unresolved D. Germline CDR1 SGHRS, CDR2 YFSETQ. The CDR3 spans 14 residues. Trimming left V 1 base short and J 6 bases short, with 13 bases between. The CDR3 region has the DNA TGCGCCAGCAGCTTGAGCAGTTCGTTGTCTGAAGCTTTCTTT. Residues: CASSLSSSLSEAFF.

This clonotype was detected ten times or more. This chain uses TRBV2 with TRBJ2-5; no clear D. The germline gives CDR1 SNHLY, CDR2 FYNNEI. This CDR3 is 16 amino acids long. V was pared by 8 bases and J by 5 bases, with 24 bases between. This chain's CDR3 is CASFPPWTDLRETQYF. The CDR3 DNA follows: TGTGCCAGCTTTCCCCCTTGGACGGATCTTCGTGAGACCCAGTACTTC.

This clonotype was observed many times. The chain has TRBV20-1 and TRBJ2-7, with D perhaps being TRBD1 or TRBD2 (6 bases each). The V end lost 3 bases, the J end lost 3 bases, and 15 bases lay between the germline ends. The CDR3 contains 14 residues. From germline, CDR1 is DFQATT and CDR2 SNEGSKA (reference sequence). CDR3 nucleotide sequence: TGCAGTGCTAGTCCCGGGGGCGGTGGCTACGAGCAGTACTTC. Protein: CSASPGGGGYEQYF.

This clonotype occurred many times. The rearrangement links TRBV5-4 to TRBJ2-7; TRBD2 matches 7 bases. V shed 2 bases and J 0 bases; nucleotides not matched to a gene: 11. Germline V gene sequence: CDR1 SGHNT, CDR2 YYREEE (reference sequence). This CDR3 region has 17 residues. CDR3 protein: CASSLSSGSGYSYEQYF. In DNA, the CDR3 is TGTGCCAGCAGCTTAAGTTCGGGTAGCGGGTACTCCTACGAGCAGTACTTC.

This clonotype occurred many times. The chain joins TRBV9 to TRBJ2-7, with TRBD2 matching 8 bases. V gave up 3 bases and J gave up 2 bases; unmatched junction bases: 4. This CDR3 region has 14 residues. Germline loops: CDR1 SGDLS, CDR2 YYNGEE. The CDR3: CASSEGLVTYEQYF. As DNA, the CDR3 is TGTGCCAGCAGCGAGGGACTAGTAACCTACGAGCAGTACTTC.

There are many counts of this clonotype. The chain employs TRBV7-2 and TRBJ2-1; TRBD2 might be the D (5 bases). CDR3 length equals 16 residues. CDR1 and CDR2 (germline): SGHTA, FQGNSA. The V gene lost 1 base and the J gene lost 8 bases, with 18 bases spanning the gap. CDR3 region: CASSLGGKVDLDEQFF. CDR3 sequence (DNA): TGTGCCAGCAGCTTAGGAGGGAAGGTTGATCTGGATGAGCAGTTCTTC. The full variable domain, completed using reference TRBV7-2 and TRBJ2-1, is GAGVSQSPSNKVTEKGKDVELRCDPISGHTALYWYRQSLGQGLEFLIYFQGNSAPDKSGLPSDRFSAERTGGSVSTLTIQRTQQEDSAVYLCASSLGGKVDLDEQFFGPGTRLTVL.

This clonotype came up a few times. The rearrangement joins TRBV6-6 to TRBJ2-3; D is undetermined. V was trimmed by 7 bases and J by 3 bases, leaving 11 bases between them. Germline values: CDR1 MNHNY, CDR2 SVGAGI (reference sequence). The CDR3 consists of 13 residues. In DNA form, the CDR3 reads TGTGCCAGCAACAGCGCGGTGACAGATACGCAGTATTTT. Amino acid sequence: CASNSAVTDTQYF.

The rearrangement uses TRBV2 and TRBJ2-7; D is unresolved. V was pared by 4 bases and J by 4 bases, with 8 bases between. The CDR3 totals 12 residues. CDR1 and CDR2 (germline): SNHLY, FYNNEI. CDR3 region: CASSARLYEQYF. CDR3 DNA sequence: TGTGCCAGCAGTGCTCGGCTATACGAGCAGTACTTC.

The V and J genes are TRBV7-2 and TRBJ2-3; perhaps D is TRBD1 or TRBD2 (5 bases each). Germline lookup yields CDR1 SGHTA and CDR2 FQGNSA. The germline V and J ends were trimmed by 1 base and 0 bases, with 11 bases remaining between them. The CDR3 totals 16 residues. The CDR3 bases are TGTGCCAGCAGCTTAGAGGGGAGTTATAGCACAGATACGCAGTATTTT. Encoded protein: CASSLEGSYSTDTQYF.